This T cell receptor beta chain was documented in a study of T cells in Graves' hyperthyroidism and ophthalmopathy. Study observations and caveats: The model's output predicted ophthalmopathy at a median of roughly 6 months prior to onset.

This clonotype was picked up many times. Its target is not known. V was shortened by 0 bases and J by 7 bases, with 6 bases between the two germline ends. Germline V gene data show CDR1 as GTSNPN and CDR2 as SVGIG (reference sequence). CDR3 length: 11 residues. Amplification targeted TCR beta CDR3 regions from RNA transcripts. HTBI primers were employed in a first-round RT-PCR of the TCR CDR3. TCRdb redid the calling of the multiplex PCR reads with MiXCR, one entry per CDR3 protein. The table has a few hundred thousand distinct CDR3 sequences, about 15% seen once. Each diagnosis drew on symptoms, thyroxine, TRAb, thyroid ultrasound and orbital computed tomography findings.

V and J are TRBV30 and TRBJ1-1; D is uncertain. The sequenced sample consisted of blood. This receptor was obtained from a woman aged 40 to 50 with Graves' hyperthyroidism. In nucleotides, the CDR3 is TGTGCCTGGAGTGTGGGATTTGAAGCTTTCTTT. It specifies CAWSVGFEAFF. Variable domain in full (rest from reference TRBV30 and TRBJ1-1): SQTIHQWPATLVQPVGSPLSLECTVEGTSNPNLYWYRQAAGRGLQLLFYSVGIGQISSEVPQNLSASRPQDRQFILSSKKLLLSDSGFYLCAWSVGFEAFFGQGTRLTVV.